This T cell receptor beta chain was recorded in a study of neurological immune-mediated disorders. Findings and limits, study-wide: Multiple sclerosis was found to have the least TCR clonal expansion, below healthy controls, and HTLV-1-associated myelopathy the most.

CDR1 and CDR2 from the germline V gene are MNHEY and SVGAGI. V lost 8 bases and J lost 8, with 16 bases in between. This CDR3 has 13 amino acids. Each TCR transcript was tagged with a 10-nucleotide random UMI during 5'RACE. The output of every sequencing run, over 190 million TCR-beta sequences, came from 15-18 subjects. Via MiXCR, TCRdb re-called the 5' RACE reads, giving one row per CDR3 protein. The sample includes fewer than 35,000 distinct CDR3 sequences, about 4.8% of them seen just once. 2 million unsorted PBMCs were stored in RNAlater at -80 °C before RNA extraction. This clonotype has ten or more counts. Antigen specificity is unknown.

This chain uses TRBV6-5 with TRBJ2-4; D is unclear. The receptor's source is a man aged 18 to 29 in good health. Sample: PBMCs. CDR3 DNA sequence: TGTGCCAGCCGATTGGGGTTTCGGGACATTCAGTACTTC. Amino acids: CASRLGFRDIQYF.